This is a list of T cell receptor beta chains from one sample in a study of T cell responses to AZD1222 COVID-19 vaccine. Produced via immunoSEQ multiplex PCR; TCRdb's table is partial and in-frame only. The table records some 120,000 clones, approximately 88% of them present only once. The sample consisted of peripheral blood, taken on day 0 of AZD1222 vaccination. These receptors all come from an adult in good health. Both conserved end residues are trimmed from each CDR3. The order of the fields is J gene, clone size, D gene, V gene, CDR3 protein. The D gene is left open where the match is weak. Part of the rows lack a size; the others show once, few, many or a class for expanded clones.

J gene: TRBJ1-1
clone size: -
D gene: -
V gene: TRBV6-5
CDR3 protein: ASRPSTPGTEAF

J gene: TRBJ2-7
clone size: few
D gene: TRBD1
V gene: TRBV5-4
CDR3 protein: ASSPGTGLYEQY

J gene: TRBJ2-7
clone size: -
D gene: TRBD1
V gene: TRBV18
CDR3 protein: ASSTGGYLQY

J gene: TRBJ2-7
clone size: -
D gene: TRBD2
V gene: TRBV5-1
CDR3 protein: ASSSRGGSYEQY

J gene: TRBJ1-2
clone size: -
D gene: TRBD1
V gene: TRBV28
CDR3 protein: ASSSGGTGSTNYGYT

J gene: TRBJ2-7
clone size: -
D gene: -
V gene: TRBV25-1
CDR3 protein: ASTSGELYEQY

J gene: TRBJ2-1
clone size: once
D gene: -
V gene: TRBV2
CDR3 protein: ASTKQGGPYNEQF

J gene: TRBJ1-1
clone size: -
D gene: TRBD1
V gene: TRBV28
CDR3 protein: ASTLTGTTEAF

J gene: TRBJ2-6
clone size: -
D gene: -
V gene: TRBV6-6
CDR3 protein: ASSGGRDTS

J gene: TRBJ2-5
clone size: -
D gene: -
V gene: TRBV27
CDR3 protein: ASSLSGETQY

J gene: TRBJ1-2
clone size: -
D gene: TRBD1
V gene: TRBV5-8
CDR3 protein: ASRRGQGNYGYT

J gene: TRBJ1-1
clone size: -
D gene: -
V gene: TRBV6-5
CDR3 protein: ASSKTQDGATEAF

J gene: TRBJ1-1
clone size: once
D gene: -
V gene: TRBV19
CDR3 protein: ASSLEGGEAF

J gene: TRBJ1-5
clone size: -
D gene: -
V gene: TRBV5-8
CDR3 protein: ASRTQPGNHQPQH

J gene: TRBJ2-3
clone size: -
D gene: -
V gene: TRBV9
CDR3 protein: ASSVVIKGTDTQY

J gene: TRBJ2-3
clone size: -
D gene: TRBD2
V gene: TRBV5-6
CDR3 protein: ASSLPRTSGTDTQY

J gene: TRBJ1-2
clone size: once
D gene: -
V gene: TRBV6-4
CDR3 protein: ASSDDRAYGYT

J gene: TRBJ1-3
clone size: -
D gene: -
V gene: TRBV9
CDR3 protein: ASSVSAGQLSGNTIY

J gene: TRBJ2-7
clone size: -
D gene: TRBD1
V gene: TRBV5-3
CDR3 protein: ARSLLDRPSSYEQY

J gene: TRBJ2-2
clone size: -
D gene: -
V gene: TRBV18
CDR3 protein: ASSPIILGDGELF

J gene: TRBJ2-7
clone size: -
D gene: -
V gene: TRBV29-1
CDR3 protein: SVEAEDKSSYEQY

J gene: TRBJ2-5
clone size: once
D gene: -
V gene: TRBV27
CDR3 protein: ASSLSVPGAGQETQY

J gene: TRBJ2-2
clone size: -
D gene: -
V gene: TRBV5-1
CDR3 protein: ASSLSPTQTGELF

J gene: TRBJ2-5
clone size: -
D gene: -
V gene: TRBV7-9
CDR3 protein: ASSLDVGQRETQY

J gene: TRBJ1-2
clone size: once
D gene: -
V gene: TRBV10-3
CDR3 protein: AISESPGANYGYT

J gene: TRBJ2-7
clone size: -
D gene: -
V gene: TRBV7-3
CDR3 protein: ASSPGTAGDEQY

J gene: TRBJ2-7
clone size: -
D gene: TRBD1
V gene: TRBV19
CDR3 protein: ASSILPGQGVYEQY

J gene: TRBJ1-2
clone size: few
D gene: -
V gene: TRBV5-6
CDR3 protein: ASSLSGGGGYT

J gene: TRBJ1-1
clone size: -
D gene: -
V gene: TRBV29-1
CDR3 protein: SIREAMNTEAF

J gene: TRBJ1-1
clone size: -
D gene: TRBD1
V gene: TRBV24-1
CDR3 protein: ATSDRTGSEAF

J gene: TRBJ1-1
clone size: -
D gene: TRBD1
V gene: TRBV10-3
CDR3 protein: AIRGQENTEAF

J gene: TRBJ2-7
clone size: once
D gene: -
V gene: TRBV19
CDR3 protein: ASSTDASVLSYEQY

J gene: TRBJ2-7
clone size: -
D gene: TRBD1
V gene: TRBV5-1
CDR3 protein: ASSSAGTGGDEQY

J gene: TRBJ1-3
clone size: -
D gene: -
V gene: TRBV5-1
CDR3 protein: ASSGVPGNTIY

J gene: TRBJ1-5
clone size: -
D gene: TRBD1
V gene: TRBV28
CDR3 protein: ASSSIIRDRGNQPQH

J gene: TRBJ1-5
clone size: -
D gene: -
V gene: TRBV2
CDR3 protein: ASSPSGSNQPQH

J gene: TRBJ1-5
clone size: -
D gene: TRBD1
V gene: TRBV30
CDR3 protein: AWTKTGDQPQH

J gene: TRBJ1-1
clone size: -
D gene: -
V gene: TRBV9
CDR3 protein: ASSVGARDTEAF

J gene: TRBJ2-7
clone size: -
D gene: -
V gene: TRBV14
CDR3 protein: ASSQDRGTIRPYEQY

J gene: TRBJ2-7
clone size: -
D gene: -
V gene: TRBV11-3
CDR3 protein: ASSWGQGYEQY

J gene: TRBJ2-2
clone size: -
D gene: TRBD2
V gene: TRBV5-1
CDR3 protein: ASSLSGGGASTGELF

J gene: TRBJ2-7
clone size: -
D gene: -
V gene: TRBV5-4
CDR3 protein: ASSFRGASYEQY

J gene: TRBJ1-6
clone size: -
D gene: TRBD1
V gene: TRBV3-1/TRBV3-2
CDR3 protein: ASSQDRTSSPLH

J gene: TRBJ2-7
clone size: -
D gene: TRBD1
V gene: TRBV7-9
CDR3 protein: ASSLNRGSYEQY